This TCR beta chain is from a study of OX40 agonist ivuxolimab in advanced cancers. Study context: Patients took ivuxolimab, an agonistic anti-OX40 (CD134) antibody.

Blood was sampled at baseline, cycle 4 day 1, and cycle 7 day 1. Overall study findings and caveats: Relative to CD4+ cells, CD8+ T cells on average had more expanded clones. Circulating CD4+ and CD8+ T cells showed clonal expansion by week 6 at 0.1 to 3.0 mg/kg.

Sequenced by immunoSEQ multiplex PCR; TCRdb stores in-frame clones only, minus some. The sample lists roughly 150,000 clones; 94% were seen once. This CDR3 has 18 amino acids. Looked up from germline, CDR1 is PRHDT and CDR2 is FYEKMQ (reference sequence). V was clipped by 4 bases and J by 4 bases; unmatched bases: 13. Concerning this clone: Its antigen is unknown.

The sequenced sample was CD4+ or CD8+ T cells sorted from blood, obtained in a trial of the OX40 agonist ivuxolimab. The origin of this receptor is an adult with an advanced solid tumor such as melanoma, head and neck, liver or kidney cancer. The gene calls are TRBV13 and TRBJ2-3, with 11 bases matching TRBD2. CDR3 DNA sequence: TGTGCCAGCAGCTCAACTCTTCCGGGACTAGCGGCTTCAGATACGCAGTATTTT. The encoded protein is CASSSTLPGLAASDTQYF.